Below, 28 T cell receptor beta chains from the same sample are listed, as sequenced in a study of OX40 agonist ivuxolimab in advanced cancers. Some clones are missing from TCRdb's copy, which holds only in-frame ones; the method was immunoSEQ multiplex PCR. The table records about 55,000 clones, approximately 86% of them present only once. The sequencing used CD4+ or CD8+ T cells sorted from blood, collected in a trial of the OX40 agonist ivuxolimab. Source of these receptors: an adult with an advanced solid tumor such as melanoma, head and neck, liver or kidney cancer.

This chain joins TRBV9 and TRBJ1-1; TRBD1 aligns across 7 bases. CDR3 length equals 14 residues. The germline V gene has CDR1 SGDLS and CDR2 YYNGEE. Trimming cost V 0 bases and J 1 base; bases outside gene matches: 0. CDR3 sequence (DNA): TGTGCCAGCAGCGTAGGACAGGGGAACACTGAAGCTTTCTTT. The encoded protein is CASSVGQGNTEAFF.

The chain recombines TRBV28 with TRBJ2-5; D is undetermined. The DNA end is a closer match to TRBJ2-7, so the J assignment may be wrong. CDR1 and CDR2 from the germline V gene are MDHEN and SYDVKM. This CDR3 comprises 12 residues. For the CDR3, the DNA is TGTGCCAGCAGTCCCTTAAGGGACGAGCAGTACTTC. It codes for CASSPLRDEQYF.

The rearrangement uses TRBV5-6 and TRBJ2-7; D is undetermined. Trimming removed 4 bases at V and 0 bases at J, with 8 bases between. CDR1 and CDR2 (germline): SGHDT, YYEEEE. The CDR3 sequence is 13 residues long. Written as DNA, the CDR3 is TGTGCCAGCAGCGGTTCCTACTCCTACGAGCAGTACTTC. Its protein product is CASSGSYSYEQYF.

The J gene is TRBJ2-1, the V gene TRBV9, with D tentatively TRBD2 (7 bases). V shed 0 bases and J shed 6 bases, with 13 bases lying between them. CDR1 is SGDLS and CDR2 is YYNGEE in the germline V gene. The CDR3 length is 15 residues. CDR3: CASSVGGGHPNEQFF. The CDR3 DNA is TGTGCCAGCAGCGTAGGGGGGGGACACCCCAATGAGCAGTTCTTC. Combining the CDR3 with reference TRBV9 and TRBJ2-1 gives the whole variable domain DSGVTQTPKHLITATGQRVTLRCSPRSGDLSVYWYQQSLDQGLQFLIQYYNGEERAKGNILERFSAQQFPDLHSELNLSSLELGDSALYFCASSVGGGHPNEQFFGPGTRLTVL.

This clone was counted a single time. This chain connects TRBV7-9 to TRBJ1-5; perhaps TRBD1 as D (5 bases). Germline values: CDR1 SEHNR, CDR2 FQNEAQ (reference sequence). This CDR3 contains 12 residues. Trimming shortened V by 5 bases and J by 8 bases, and 10 bases separated the two germline ends. In DNA form, the CDR3 reads TGTGCCAGCAGCCCAGGGCCGGAGCCCCAGCATTTT. Translation gives CASSPGPEPQHF.

The chain recombines TRBV5-1 with TRBJ2-1; TRBD1 agrees at 12 bases. The germline V gene encodes CDR1 SGHRS and CDR2 YFSETQ. This CDR3 has 15 amino acids. Germline trimming cut 4 bases from V and 5 bases from J; bases unmatched to any gene: 4. DNA of the CDR3: TGCGCCAGCAGCGGGACAGGGGGCGTTGACAATGAGCAGTTCTTC. Translating it yields CASSGTGGVDNEQFF.

This chain uses TRBV9 with TRBJ2-7; 10 positions match TRBD1. V lost 4 bases to trimming and J lost 2 bases; unmatched junction nucleotides: 9. This CDR3 is built from 16 residues. CDR1 SGDLS and CDR2 YYNGEE come from the germline V gene. Written as DNA, the CDR3 is TGTGCCAGCAGCCCCCTGGGACAGGGGCTCCCCTACGAGCAGTACTTC. Encoded protein: CASSPLGQGLPYEQYF.

The chain combines TRBV28 with TRBJ2-3; D perhaps matches TRBD1 (5 bases). Trimming took off 2 bases at V and 3 bases at J, with 15 bases between the two ends. The CDR3 loop spans 16 amino acids. Germline loops: CDR1 MDHEN, CDR2 SYDVKM. The CDR3 spells CASSLASQGDTDTQYF. The CDR3 DNA is TGTGCCAGCAGTTTAGCTTCCCAGGGTGATACAGATACGCAGTATTTT.

The chain links TRBV29-1 to TRBJ2-3; D is perhaps TRBD2 (5 bases). CDR1 and CDR2 from the germline V gene are SQVTM and ANQGSEA. This CDR3 is built from 15 residues. V was trimmed by 7 bases and J by 1 base, leaving 18 bases between them. Written as DNA, the CDR3 is TGCAGCGCGCCGAGGGTCGAGTACGGCACAGATACGCAGTATTTT. It codes for CSAPRVEYGTDTQYF.

The V gene is TRBV11-1, the J gene TRBJ2-7; TRBD1 might be the D (6 bases). CDR3 length equals 15 residues. V lost 4 bases and J 3 bases, leaving 16 bases between the germline ends. Germline V CDR1 and CDR2: SGHAT, FQDESV (reference sequence). CDR3 DNA: TGTGCCAGCAGCTCCCTAGGGGGAAGCTTCTACGAGCAGTACTTC. Its protein is CASSSLGGSFYEQYF.

As DNA, the CDR3 is TGTGCCAGCAGCTTACGGTGGGGGGCTGAGACCCAGTACTTC. Its translation is CASSLRWGAETQYF. The chain is built from TRBV7-6 and TRBJ2-5; D tentatively reads TRBD1 or TRBD2 (6 bases each). Trimming removed 2 bases from V and 5 bases from J, with 12 bases in between. CDR1 is SGHVS and CDR2 is FNYEAQ in the germline V gene. The CDR3 consists of 14 residues.

The chain joins TRBV4-2 to TRBJ2-3; TRBD2 might be the D (6 bases). CDR3 size: 14 residues. V lost 0 bases and J 5 bases, leaving 9 bases between the germline ends. CDR1 is LGHNA and CDR2 is YNFKEQ in the germline V gene. The CDR3 here is CASSQEGAGDTQYF. The DNA of the CDR3 is TGTGCCAGCAGCCAAGAGGGAGCGGGAGATACGCAGTATTTT.

Concerning this clone itself: Germline is not matched at one junction end, which may reflect a read error. V and J are TRBV5-4 and TRBJ2-7; a weak D match, TRBD1 (5 bases). Germline-derived CDR1 and CDR2 are SGHNT and YYREEE (reference sequence). The CDR3 loop spans 14 amino acids. The CDR3 DNA follows: TGCGCCAGCAGCTTGTATCAGGGCTCCTACGAGCAGTACTTC. It specifies CASSLYQGSYEQYF.

This chain connects TRBV4-3 to TRBJ1-2; D is uncertain. The CDR3 is 14 residues long. Germline V gene sequence: CDR1 LGHNA, CDR2 YSLEER. The V gene lost 1 base and the J gene lost 4 bases, with 10 bases spanning the gap. The CDR3 reads CASSQGEGSYGYTF. In DNA, the CDR3 is TGCGCCAGCAGCCAAGGAGAGGGCAGCTATGGCTACACCTTC.

The chain carries TRBV27 and TRBJ2-7; D not certain. V was pared by 6 bases and J by 1 base, with 13 bases between. The CDR3 has 14 residues. Germline V lookup: CDR1 MNHEY, CDR2 SMNVEV (reference sequence). CDR3 in amino acids: CASSLMSQSYEQYF. The CDR3 region has the DNA TGTGCCAGCAGCCTCATGTCGCAGTCCTACGAGCAGTACTTC.

The chain recombines TRBV20-1 with TRBJ1-1; a weak D match, TRBD1 (6 bases). This CDR3 contains 10 residues. The germline gives CDR1 DFQATT, CDR2 SNEGSKA (reference sequence). The V end lost 7 bases, the J end lost 7 bases, and 10 bases lay between the germline ends. DNA of the CDR3: TGCAGTGAGGGGGAACTTGAAGCTTTCTTT. Translating gives CSEGELEAFF.

The chain couples TRBV7-9 to TRBJ2-3; 9 positions match TRBD2. The V gene end was trimmed by 1 base and the J gene end by 3 bases; junction bases not matched to a gene: 5. The germline V gene encodes CDR1 SEHNR and CDR2 FQNEAQ (reference sequence). There are 16 residues in the CDR3. The CDR3 DNA follows: TGTGCCAGCAGCTTAGTAGCGGGGGCCATAACAGATACGCAGTATTTT. It is translated as CASSLVAGAITDTQYF. Filled out from reference TRBV7-9 and TRBJ2-3, the complete variable domain reads DTGVSQNPRHKITKRGQNVTFRCDPISEHNRLYWYRQTLGQGPEFLTYFQNEAQLEKSRLLSDRFSAERPKGSFSTLEIQRTEQGDSAMYLCASSLVAGAITDTQYFGPGTRLTVL.

This clone occurred once. The rearrangement links TRBV6-5 to TRBJ2-3; unclear D gene. The V gene's germline CDR1 is MNHEY and CDR2 SVGAGI. The CDR3 loop spans 13 amino acids. Between the trimmed V and J ends, which lost 4 bases and 0 bases, there was a span of 5 bases. The DNA for the CDR3 is TGTGCCAGCAGTTCGGCTAGCACAGATACGCAGTATTTT. This gives the protein CASSSASTDTQYF.

The V call is TRBV9, the J call TRBJ2-3; D ambiguous. Germline assignment: CDR1 SGDLS and CDR2 YYNGEE. This CDR3 comprises 15 residues. Trimming stripped 0 bases from V and 2 bases from J, with 10 bases between. CDR3 protein: CASSVEISHTDTQYF. The CDR3 nucleotides are TGTGCCAGCAGCGTAGAGATCTCACACACAGATACGCAGTATTTT.

This chain uses TRBV6-4 with TRBJ2-3; the D gene is possibly TRBD2 (6 bases). This CDR3 is 13 amino acids long. The germline gives CDR1 MRHNA, CDR2 SNTAGT. Trimming took off 11 bases at V and 1 base at J, with 13 bases between the two ends. This chain's CDR3 is CALQWGGTDTQYF. CDR3 coding DNA: TGTGCCCTACAGTGGGGGGGCACAGATACGCAGTATTTT.

V gene TRBV4-3 combines with J gene TRBJ1-2, with D uncertain. CDR3 size: 16 residues. Germline V lookup: CDR1 LGHNA, CDR2 YSLEER. V dropped 1 base and J dropped 2 bases, with 14 bases sitting between them. The CDR3 loop reads CASSQGPRNENYGYTF. The CDR3 DNA reads TGCGCCAGCAGCCAAGGGCCCCGGAACGAAAACTATGGCTACACCTTC.

This chain joins TRBV9 and TRBJ2-3; D uncertain. V lost 0 bases and J 0 bases, leaving 5 bases between the germline ends. CDR1 SGDLS and CDR2 YYNGEE come from the germline V gene. The CDR3 extends over 14 amino acids. The CDR3 here is CASSVVHSTDTQYF. The CDR3, as DNA: TGTGCCAGCAGCGTAGTACATAGCACAGATACGCAGTATTTT. The entire variable domain, with the rest obtained from reference TRBV9 and TRBJ2-3, is as follows: DSGVTQTPKHLITATGQRVTLRCSPRSGDLSVYWYQQSLDQGLQFLIQYYNGEERAKGNILERFSAQQFPDLHSELNLSSLELGDSALYFCASSVVHSTDTQYFGPGTRLTVL.

This clone was recorded once. The chain recombines TRBV9 with TRBJ1-1; unclear D gene. The CDR3 sequence is 15 residues long. Germline V gene lookup returns CDR1 SGDLS and CDR2 YYNGEE. V lost 4 bases and J 4 bases, leaving 17 bases between the germline ends. The CDR3 nucleotides are TGTGCCAGCAGCAAAGATGTCCAACGGGGCACTGAAGCTTTCTTT. Translation: CASSKDVQRGTEAFF.

This clone has only one observation. This chain connects TRBV6-4 to TRBJ1-1; tentatively, D is TRBD1 (5 bases). This CDR3 region has 14 residues. The V end was cut by 7 bases, the J end by 1 base, with 13 bases between. CDR1 and CDR2 (germline): MRHNA, SNTAGT. The CDR3: CASTPPDRNTEAFF. CDR3 coding DNA: TGTGCCAGCACCCCACCCGACAGGAACACTGAAGCTTTCTTT.

The chain carries TRBV29-1 and TRBJ1-2; TRBD1 is a possible D gene (5 bases). This CDR3 has 14 residues. Germline CDR1 and CDR2: SQVTM and ANQGSEA. The V gene lost 8 bases and the J gene lost 0 bases, with 16 bases spanning the gap. CDR3 nucleotides: TGCAGCACAAGGGCTGGGGACGCTAACTATGGCTACACCTTC. It encodes CSTRAGDANYGYTF.

The rearrangement joins TRBV7-9 to TRBJ1-2; 8 nucleotides align to TRBD1. The CDR3 runs to 15 residues. The J segment lost 6 bases and the V segment lost 3 bases, leaving 9 bases of the junction unmatched. CDR1 and CDR2 from the germline V gene are SEHNR and FQNEAQ (reference sequence). The CDR3, as DNA: TGTGCCAGCAGCTTTTCGGGACAGGAGCTTAATGGCTACACCTTC. Translated: CASSFSGQELNGYTF. The full variable domain, in which reference TRBV7-9 and TRBJ1-2 provide the parts outside the CDR3, is DTGVSQNPRHKITKRGQNVTFRCDPISEHNRLYWYRQTLGQGPEFLTYFQNEAQLEKSRLLSDRFSAERPKGSFSTLEIQRTEQGDSAMYLCASSFSGQELNGYTFGSGTRLTVV.

The chain carries TRBV19 and TRBJ1-5; TRBD1 might be the D (6 bases). The V gene lost 3 bases and the J gene lost 3 bases, with 18 bases spanning the gap. Germline CDR1 LNHDA, CDR2 SQIVND (reference sequence). The CDR3 sequence is 17 residues long. DNA for the CDR3: TGTGCCAGTAGTATGGGGGCAGGGAGTCCAATCAATCAGCCCCAGCATTTT. Amino acid sequence: CASSMGAGSPINQPQHF.

A few counts support this clone. The V gene is TRBV6-5, the J gene TRBJ2-7; the D gene is possibly TRBD1 (6 bases). Looked up from germline, CDR1 is MNHEY and CDR2 is SVGAGI. The CDR3 is 14 residues long. V lost 0 bases and J 5 bases, leaving 11 bases between the germline ends. The CDR3 reads CASSYSQGTDEQYF. DNA for the CDR3: TGTGCCAGCAGTTACTCACAGGGAACGGACGAGCAGTACTTC.